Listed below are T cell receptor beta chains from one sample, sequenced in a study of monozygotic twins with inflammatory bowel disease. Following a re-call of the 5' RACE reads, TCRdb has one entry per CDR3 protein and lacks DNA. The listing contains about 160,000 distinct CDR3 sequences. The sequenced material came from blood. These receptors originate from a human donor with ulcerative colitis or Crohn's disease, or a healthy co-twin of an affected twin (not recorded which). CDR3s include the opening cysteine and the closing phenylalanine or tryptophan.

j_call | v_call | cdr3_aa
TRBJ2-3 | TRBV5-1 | CASSLFKQGYTDTQYF
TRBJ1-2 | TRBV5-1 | CASSQGGANYGYTF
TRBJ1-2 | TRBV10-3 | CAISESGRADTF
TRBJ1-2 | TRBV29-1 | CSVAAEIGYGYTF
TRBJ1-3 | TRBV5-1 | CASSSRALRDSSGNTIYF
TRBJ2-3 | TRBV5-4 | CASSLPTSGRGADTQYF
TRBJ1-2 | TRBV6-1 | CATTGGPNYGYTF
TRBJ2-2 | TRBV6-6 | CASSYSGTGELFF
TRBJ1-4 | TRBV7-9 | CASSLDGRDEKLFF
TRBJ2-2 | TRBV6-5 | CASSYIPGQGALSAGELFF
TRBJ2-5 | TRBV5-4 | CASMRGQGEETQYF
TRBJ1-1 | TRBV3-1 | CASSHSWTAFF
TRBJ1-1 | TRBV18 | CASSPPGGGGTEAFF
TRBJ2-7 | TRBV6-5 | CASSYRGGYEQYF
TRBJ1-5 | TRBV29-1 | CSVGQGVNQPQHF
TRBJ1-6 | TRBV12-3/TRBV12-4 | CASSSTTGNNSPLHF
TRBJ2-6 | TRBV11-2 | CASISDRASGANVLTF
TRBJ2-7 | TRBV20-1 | CSASGSVSSYEQYF
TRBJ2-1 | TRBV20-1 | CSARDPSGSGNEQFF
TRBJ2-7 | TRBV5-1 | CASSFDGRSSYEQYF
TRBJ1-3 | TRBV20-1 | CSARDLSSGNTIYF
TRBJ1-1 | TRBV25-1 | CASSDILNTEAFF
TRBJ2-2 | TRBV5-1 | CASSLQRENTGELFF
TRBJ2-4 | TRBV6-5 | CASSTRDENIQYF
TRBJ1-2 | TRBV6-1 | CASTFTGYHGYTF
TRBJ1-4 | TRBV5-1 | CASSLEQTNEKLFF
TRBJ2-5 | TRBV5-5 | CASSLATHPPETQYF
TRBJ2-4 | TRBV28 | CASSPGGGAKNIQYF
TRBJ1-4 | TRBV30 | CAWSVKAVNEKLFF
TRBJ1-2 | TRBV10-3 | CAITGDSNNYGYTF
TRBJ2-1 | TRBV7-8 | CASSLASAGDYGEQFF
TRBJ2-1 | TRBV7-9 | CASRPDRAVQQFF
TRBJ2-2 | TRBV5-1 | CASSFTAGELFF
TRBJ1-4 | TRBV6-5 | CASRPGVIGELFF
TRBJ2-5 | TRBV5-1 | CASSLGVEETQYF
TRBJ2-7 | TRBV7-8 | CASLLAGGFEQYF
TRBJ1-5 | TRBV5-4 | CASSSPTDYSNQPQHF
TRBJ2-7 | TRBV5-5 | CASSWGTGQGYEQYF
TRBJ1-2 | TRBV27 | CASSLYPAEGYTF
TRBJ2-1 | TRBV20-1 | CSAYPLAGVYNEQFF
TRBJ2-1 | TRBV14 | CASSLGLAWNEQFF
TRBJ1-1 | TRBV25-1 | CASSEYPGGTEAFF
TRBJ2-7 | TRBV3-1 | CASSQDWRDSYEQYF
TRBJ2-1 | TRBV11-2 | CASSFGLAGVRINEQFF
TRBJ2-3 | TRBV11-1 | CASSRTTLTGRATDTQYF
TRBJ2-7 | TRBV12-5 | CASATSGRWEQYF
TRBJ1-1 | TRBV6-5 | CASSYRGDGGNTEAFF
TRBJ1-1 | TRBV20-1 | CGANLGTVLGGEAFF